The next 4 T cell receptor beta chains were all read from a single sample in a study of T cells in Graves' hyperthyroidism and ophthalmopathy. Using RNA transcripts as the source, TCR beta CDR3 regions were amplified. The HTBI set primed first-round TCR CDR3 RT-PCR. TCRdb called the multiplex PCR reads again in MiXCR, with one record for every CDR3 protein. The sample shows roughly 580,000 distinct CDR3 sequences, around 14% of them seen only once. Sequencing was done on a sample of blood. Receptors were obtained from a woman aged 25 to 39 with Graves' hyperthyroidism that later progressed to Graves' ophthalmopathy.

The V and J genes are TRBV7-3 and TRBJ1-3; D is undetermined. The CDR3 is made up of 15 amino acids. V lost 1 base and J lost 0, with 7 bases in between. CDR1 and CDR2 (germline): SGHTA, FQGTGA. CDR3 protein: CASSLSHLSGNTIYF. As DNA, the CDR3 is TGTGCCAGCAGCTTAAGCCACCTCTCTGGAAACACCATATATTTT.

The sample holds many counts of this clonotype. The chain has TRBV3-1 and TRBJ2-1; 7 nucleotides align to TRBD1. This CDR3 comprises 16 residues. With V trimmed by 0 bases and J by 6 bases, 8 bases remained unmatched. Per germline, CDR1 LGHDT and CDR2 YNNKEL (reference sequence). The CDR3 coding sequence is TGTGCCAGCAGCCAAGATACAGGGGCTGTTTCCAATGAGCAGTTCTTC. This sequence encodes CASSQDTGAVSNEQFF.

The genes are TRBV27 and TRBJ2-5, with D possibly matching TRBD1 (5 bases). V dropped 4 bases and J dropped 2 bases, with 11 bases sitting between them. Germline V lookup: CDR1 MNHEY, CDR2 SMNVEV (reference sequence). The CDR3 loop spans 14 amino acids. CDR3 coding DNA: TGTGCCAGCAGTTGGACAACTTCACAAGAGACCCAGTACTTC. Protein sequence: CASSWTTSQETQYF.

The V gene is TRBV30, the J gene TRBJ2-7; TRBD2 agrees at 7 bases. Germline CDR1 GTSNPN, CDR2 SVGIG (reference sequence). V dropped 7 bases and J dropped 0; count of bases not matched to a gene: 15. The CDR3 spans 16 residues. CDR3 sequence (DNA): TGTGCCTTCTCCTCCCAGCGGGAATCTGGCTCCTACGAGCAGTACTTC. Amino acids: CAFSSQRESGSYEQYF.